One sample yielded the 16 T cell receptor beta chains listed below, sequenced in a study of response to subunit inactivated influenza vaccine. One entry per CDR3 protein results from TCRdb running MiXCR on the RT-PCR reads. The sample has fewer than 700,000 distinct CDR3 sequences, over 10% seen once; the top ten hold 13%. The material sequenced was PBMCs from blood, taken 35 to 45 days after vaccination. The receptors were gathered from a middle-aged man who received an inactivated influenza vaccine.

J is TRBJ2-7 and V is TRBV6-1; 8 bases are shared with TRBD1. The V gene's germline CDR1 is MNHNS and CDR2 SASEGT. V gave up 8 bases and J gave up 6 bases; unmatched junction bases: 18. This CDR3 has 16 amino acids. The CDR3 loop reads CASSKRQGARMAEQYF. The CDR3 coding sequence is TGTGCCAGCTCTAAGCGGCAGGGGGCGCGGATGGCCGAGCAGTACTTC.

This clonotype has only a few counts. The chain combines TRBV20-1 with TRBJ2-7; TRBD1 is a possible D gene (6 bases). V was cut by 2 bases and J by 4 bases, with 15 bases left in between. The CDR3 extends over 14 amino acids. The germline gives CDR1 DFQATT, CDR2 SNEGSKA (reference sequence). The CDR3 coding sequence is TGCAGTGCTAGACGCCAGGGGAATGGTTACGAGCAGTACTTC. Protein: CSARRQGNGYEQYF.

The chain is built from TRBV4-2 and TRBJ1-5, with 7 bases matching TRBD1. The CDR3 sequence is 16 residues long. Germline trimming cut 3 bases from V and 3 bases from J; bases unmatched to any gene: 8. Germline CDR1 reads LGHNA; CDR2 reads YNFKEQ. The CDR3 protein is CASSQVGQHDNQPQHF. DNA of the CDR3: TGTGCCAGCAGCCAGGTGGGACAGCATGACAATCAGCCCCAGCATTTT.

CDR3 amino acids: CASSLVYNSPLHF. The CDR3 bases are TGTGCCAGCAGTTTAGTATACAATTCACCCCTCCACTTT. The V and J genes are TRBV28 and TRBJ1-6; D is ambiguous. Germline V gives CDR1 MDHEN, CDR2 SYDVKM. Trimming stripped 2 bases from V and 7 bases from J, with 6 bases between. The CDR3 covers 13 residues. The whole variable domain, filled in from reference TRBV28 and TRBJ1-6, reads DVKVTQSSRYLVKRTGEKVFLECVQDMDHENMFWYRQDPGLGLRLIYFSYDVKMKEKGDIPEGYSVSREKKERFSLILESASTNQTSMYLCASSLVYNSPLHFGNGTRLTVT.

V and J are TRBV7-9 and TRBJ2-7; tentatively, D is TRBD1 (6 bases). V lost 5 bases, J lost 4 bases, and 24 bases lay in between. This CDR3 spans 17 amino acids. Germline-derived CDR1 and CDR2 are SEHNR and FQNEAQ (reference sequence). The CDR3 DNA follows: TGTGCCAGCAGCCCCCCGTTGGGCAGGGACAAGGGTTACGAGCAGTACTTC. As protein: CASSPPLGRDKGYEQYF.

This clonotype was counted between two and nine times. The chain links TRBV6-2 or TRBV6-3 to TRBJ2-5; 8 bases align to TRBD2. Germline V CDR1 and CDR2: MNHEY, SVGEGT. CDR3 length: 13 amino acids. Trimming took 8 bases from V and 7 from J; bases not matched to a gene: 9. This chain's CDR3 is CASESGGRGTQYF. In DNA form, the CDR3 reads TGTGCCAGCGAAAGCGGGGGAAGAGGGACCCAGTACTTC.

There are a few counts of this clonotype. The gene calls are TRBV28 and TRBJ2-1, with 7 bases identical to TRBD1. Germline lookup yields CDR1 MDHEN and CDR2 SYDVKM. This CDR3 region has 15 residues. V was pared by 10 bases and J by 9 bases, with 18 bases of the junction left unmatched. CDR3 in amino acids: CATEPNRQGRSEQFF. CDR3 nucleotides: TGTGCCACCGAGCCGAACCGACAGGGAAGGAGTGAGCAGTTCTTC.

The rearrangement links TRBV7-9 to TRBJ2-5; tentative D call: TRBD1 (5 bases). Deletions cut 1 base from V and 5 bases from J, with 11 bases between. CDR3 length: 14 amino acids. CDR1 SEHNR and CDR2 FQNEAQ come from the germline V gene (reference sequence). Here the CDR3 reads CASSLVVTAETQYF. CDR3 bases: TGTGCCAGCAGCTTAGTAGTGACAGCGGAGACCCAGTACTTC.

The V call is TRBV7-6, the J call TRBJ2-3; D gene unclear. The germline V gene has CDR1 SGHVS and CDR2 FNYEAQ. Between the trimmed V and J ends, which lost 5 bases and 1 base, there was a span of 13 bases. This CDR3 region has 15 residues. The CDR3: CASSPQTTGTDTQYF. CDR3 DNA sequence: TGTGCCAGCAGCCCGCAAACCACAGGCACAGATACGCAGTATTTT.

This clonotype has a handful of counts. The CDR3 DNA is TGTGCCAGCAGCAGTTCTCCATACGAGCAGTACTTC. It encodes CASSSSPYEQYF. This chain connects TRBV4-2 to TRBJ2-7; D ambiguous. Germline-derived CDR1 and CDR2 are LGHNA and YNFKEQ. V dropped 5 bases and J dropped 4 bases, with 9 bases sitting between them. This CDR3 region has 12 residues.

The chain carries TRBV4-1 and TRBJ2-7; maybe TRBD1 (6 bases). The CDR3 totals 15 residues. The V end was cut by 0 bases, the J end by 3 bases, with 12 bases between. The germline V gene encodes CDR1 MGHRA and CDR2 YSYEKL. CDR3 DNA sequence: TGCGCCAGCAGCCAAGATCCGGGCAGGGGCTACGAGCAGTACTTC. Translated, it gives CASSQDPGRGYEQYF.

This clonotype was seen a few times. This chain joins TRBV4-2 and TRBJ2-3; D not certain. Germline loops: CDR1 LGHNA, CDR2 YNFKEQ. V gave up 0 bases and J gave up 1 base, with 5 bases separating them. The CDR3 runs 14 residues. CDR3 nucleotides: TGTGCCAGCAGCCAAGATGCCGGCACAGATACGCAGTATTTT. It is translated as CASSQDAGTDTQYF.

V usage is TRBV20-1 and J usage is TRBJ1-1; a weak D match, TRBD1 (6 bases). Germline V gene data show CDR1 as DFQATT and CDR2 as SNEGSKA (reference sequence). The V gene lost 1 base and the J gene lost 1 base, with 10 bases spanning the gap. The CDR3 has 14 residues. Written as DNA, the CDR3 is TGCAGTGCTAGAGTGGGACACGGGAACACTGAAGCTTTCTTT. Protein product: CSARVGHGNTEAFF.

This clonotype was seen ten or more times. The rearrangement uses TRBV10-3 and TRBJ2-6; possible D gene TRBD2, 6 bases. From germline, CDR1 is ENHRY and CDR2 SYGVKD. CDR3 length equals 19 residues. V lost 0 bases, J lost 2 bases, and 17 bases lay in between. The CDR3 loop reads CAISESIGGEFPGANVLTF. The CDR3 nucleotides are TGTGCCATCAGTGAGTCGATTGGAGGGGAATTTCCTGGGGCCAACGTCCTGACTTTC.

The chain joins TRBV20-1 to TRBJ2-1; 7 bases are shared with TRBD2. This CDR3 has 15 residues. Unmatched junction bases numbered 16, after V lost 6 bases and J lost 8 bases. Germline V gene data show CDR1 as DFQATT and CDR2 as SNEGSKA (reference sequence). In nucleotides, the CDR3 is TGCAGTGCCCCAAGTAACGGGAGGCTCAGGGATGAGCAGTTCTTC. Translation: CSAPSNGRLRDEQFF.

J is TRBJ2-1 and V is TRBV9, with 14 bases aligning to TRBD2. Germline values: CDR1 SGDLS, CDR2 YYNGEE. The CDR3 has 15 amino acids. The junction had 9 bases not matched to a gene; V was cut back by 4 bases and J by 12 bases. The CDR3 loop reads CASSSGGLAGVRQFF. Written as DNA, the CDR3 is TGTGCCAGCAGCAGCGGGGGACTAGCGGGAGTCAGGCAGTTCTTC.